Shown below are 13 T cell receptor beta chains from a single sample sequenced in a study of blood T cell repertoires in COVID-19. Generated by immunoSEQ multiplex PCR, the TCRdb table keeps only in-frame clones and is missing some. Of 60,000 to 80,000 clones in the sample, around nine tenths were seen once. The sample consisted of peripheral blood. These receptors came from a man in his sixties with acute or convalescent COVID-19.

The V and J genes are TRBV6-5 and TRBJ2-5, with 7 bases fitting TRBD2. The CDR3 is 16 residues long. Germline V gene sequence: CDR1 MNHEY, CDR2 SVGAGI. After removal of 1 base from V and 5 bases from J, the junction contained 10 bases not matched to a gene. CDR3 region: CASSYLRERPEETQYF. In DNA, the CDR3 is TGTGCCAGCAGTTACTTGCGGGAGCGGCCGGAGGAGACCCAGTACTTC.

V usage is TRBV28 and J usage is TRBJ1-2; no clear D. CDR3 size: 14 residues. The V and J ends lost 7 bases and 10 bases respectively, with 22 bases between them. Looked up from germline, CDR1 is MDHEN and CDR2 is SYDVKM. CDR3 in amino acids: CASTFSVPSQTYTF. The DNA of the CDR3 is TGTGCCAGCACCTTCAGCGTTCCATCCCAGACCTACACCTTC.

The CDR3 nucleotides read TGTGCCAGTAGTATTGTTCCACAGTCTGGGGCCAACGTCCTGACTTTC. Protein: CASSIVPQSGANVLTF. This rearrangement joins TRBV19 to TRBJ2-6; D is uncertain. V was pared by 3 bases and J by 1 base, with 10 bases between. The CDR3 has 16 amino acids. Per germline, CDR1 LNHDA and CDR2 SQIVND (reference sequence).

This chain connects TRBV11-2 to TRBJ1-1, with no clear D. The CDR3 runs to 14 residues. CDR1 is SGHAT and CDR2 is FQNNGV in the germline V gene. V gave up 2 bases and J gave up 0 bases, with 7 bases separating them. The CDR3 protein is CASSLRGMNTEAFF. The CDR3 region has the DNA TGTGCCAGCAGCTTACGCGGAATGAACACTGAAGCTTTCTTT.

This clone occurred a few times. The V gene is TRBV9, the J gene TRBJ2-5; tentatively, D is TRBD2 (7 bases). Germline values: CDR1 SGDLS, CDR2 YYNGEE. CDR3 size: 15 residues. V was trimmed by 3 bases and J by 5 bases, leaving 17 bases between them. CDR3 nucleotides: TGTGCCAGCAGCGCCCGGGGAGGGGGAGGGGAGACCCAGTACTTC. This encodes CASSARGGGGETQYF.

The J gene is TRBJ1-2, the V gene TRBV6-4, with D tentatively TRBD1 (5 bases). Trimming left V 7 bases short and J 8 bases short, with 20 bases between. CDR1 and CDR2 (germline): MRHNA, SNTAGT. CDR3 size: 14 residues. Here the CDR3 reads CASTPTGGSRGYTF. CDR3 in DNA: TGTGCCAGCACCCCGACGGGGGGGTCTCGGGGCTACACCTTC.

The CDR3 bases are TGTGCCAGCAGCTTGTTTGGCGGCAAAAACATTCAGTACTTC. This gives the protein CASSLFGGKNIQYF. The V call is TRBV5-6, the J call TRBJ2-4; the D is unclear. Germline V lookup: CDR1 SGHDT, CDR2 YYEEEE. Trimming took off 1 base at V and 3 bases at J, with 8 bases between the two ends. The length of the CDR3 is 14 residues.

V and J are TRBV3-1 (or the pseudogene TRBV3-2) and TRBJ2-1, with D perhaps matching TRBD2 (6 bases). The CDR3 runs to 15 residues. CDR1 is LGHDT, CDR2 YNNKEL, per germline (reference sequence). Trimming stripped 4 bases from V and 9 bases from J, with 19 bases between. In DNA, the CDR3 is TGTGCCAGCAGCCGCGGAACCGGGACTGCTAGTGAGCAGTTCTTC. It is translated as CASSRGTGTASEQFF.

CDR3 loop: CASSYSWLAGLAKNIQYF. As DNA, the CDR3 is TGTGCCAGCAGTTACTCTTGGCTAGCGGGATTAGCCAAAAACATTCAGTACTTC. The chain combines TRBV6-2 or TRBV6-3 with TRBJ2-4, with 9 nucleotides matching TRBD2. Per germline, CDR1 MNHEY and CDR2 SVGEGT. The CDR3 totals 18 residues. V lost 0 bases to trimming and J lost 0 bases; unmatched junction nucleotides: 6.

The CDR3 DNA follows: TGCGCCAGCAGCCTCGAAAGCAGGGGGCTACACACTGAAGCTTTCTTT. Translated, it gives CASSLESRGLHTEAFF. The rearrangement uses TRBV4-1 and TRBJ1-1; TRBD1 aligns across 8 bases. This CDR3 has 16 amino acids. Germline V gene lookup returns CDR1 MGHRA and CDR2 YSYEKL. J gave up 3 bases and V 4 bases, and 10 bases lay outside the gene matches.

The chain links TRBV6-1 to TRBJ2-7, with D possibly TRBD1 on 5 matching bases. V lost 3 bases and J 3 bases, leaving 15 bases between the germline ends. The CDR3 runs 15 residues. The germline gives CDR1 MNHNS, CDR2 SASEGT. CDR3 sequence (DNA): TGTGCCAGCAGTGAGTCTCCGGCAGGGTACTACGAGCAGTACTTC. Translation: CASSESPAGYYEQYF.

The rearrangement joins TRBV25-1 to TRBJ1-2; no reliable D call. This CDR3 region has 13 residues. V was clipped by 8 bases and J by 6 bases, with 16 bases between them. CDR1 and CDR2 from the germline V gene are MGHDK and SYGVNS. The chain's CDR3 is CASADRESDGYTF. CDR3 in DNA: TGTGCCAGCGCCGACCGGGAGAGCGATGGCTACACCTTC.

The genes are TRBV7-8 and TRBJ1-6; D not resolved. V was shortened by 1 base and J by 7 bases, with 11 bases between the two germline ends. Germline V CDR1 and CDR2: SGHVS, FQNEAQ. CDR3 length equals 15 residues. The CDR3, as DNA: TGTGCCAGCAGCTTAGTCTTGACGGAGAATTCACCCCTCCACTTT. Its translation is CASSLVLTENSPLHF. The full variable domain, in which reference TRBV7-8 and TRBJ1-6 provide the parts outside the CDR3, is GAGVSQSPRYKVAKRGQDVALRCDPISGHVSLFWYQQALGQGPEFLTYFQNEAQLDKSGLPSDRFFAERPEGSVSTLKIQRTQQEDSAVYLCASSLVLTENSPLHFGNGTRLTVT.